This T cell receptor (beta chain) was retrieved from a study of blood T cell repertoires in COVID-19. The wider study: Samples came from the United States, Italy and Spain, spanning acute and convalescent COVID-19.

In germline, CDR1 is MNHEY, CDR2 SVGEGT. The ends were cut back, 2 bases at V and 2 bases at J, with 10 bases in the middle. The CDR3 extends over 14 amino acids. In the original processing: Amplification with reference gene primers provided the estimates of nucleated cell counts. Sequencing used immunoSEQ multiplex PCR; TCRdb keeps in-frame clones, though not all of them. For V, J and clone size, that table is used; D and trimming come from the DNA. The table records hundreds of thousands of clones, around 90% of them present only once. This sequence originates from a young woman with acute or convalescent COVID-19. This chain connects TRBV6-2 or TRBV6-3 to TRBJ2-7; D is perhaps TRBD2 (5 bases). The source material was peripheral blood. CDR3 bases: TGTGCCAGCAGTTACGGACTTATAACCTACGAGCAGTACTTC. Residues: CASSYGLITYEQYF.